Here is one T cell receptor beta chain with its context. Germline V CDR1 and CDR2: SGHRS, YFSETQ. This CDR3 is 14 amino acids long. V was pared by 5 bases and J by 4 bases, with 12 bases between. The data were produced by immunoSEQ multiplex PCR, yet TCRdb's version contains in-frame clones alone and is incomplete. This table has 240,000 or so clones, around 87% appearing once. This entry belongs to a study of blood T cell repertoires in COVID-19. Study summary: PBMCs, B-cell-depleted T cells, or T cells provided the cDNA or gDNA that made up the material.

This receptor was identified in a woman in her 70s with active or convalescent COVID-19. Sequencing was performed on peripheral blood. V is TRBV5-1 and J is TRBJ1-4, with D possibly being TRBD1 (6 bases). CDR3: CASSSDRFNEKLFF. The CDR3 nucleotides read TGCGCCAGCAGTTCTGACAGGTTTAATGAAAAACTGTTTTTT.